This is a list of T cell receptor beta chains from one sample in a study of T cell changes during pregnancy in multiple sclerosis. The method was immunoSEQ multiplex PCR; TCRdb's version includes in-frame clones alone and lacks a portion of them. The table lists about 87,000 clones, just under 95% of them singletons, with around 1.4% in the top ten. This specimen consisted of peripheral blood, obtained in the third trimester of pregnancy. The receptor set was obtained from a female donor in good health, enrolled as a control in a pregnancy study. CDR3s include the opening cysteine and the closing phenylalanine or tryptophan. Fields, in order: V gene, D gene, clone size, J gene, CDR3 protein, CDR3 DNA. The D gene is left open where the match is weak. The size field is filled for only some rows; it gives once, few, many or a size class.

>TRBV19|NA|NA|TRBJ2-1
CASSIEGGTNEQFF
TGTGCCAGTAGTATAGAGGGGGGAACCAATGAGCAGTTCTTC
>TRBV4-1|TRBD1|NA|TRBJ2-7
CASSHHPGQVTYEQYF
TGCGCCAGCAGCCACCACCCGGGACAGGTAACCTACGAGCAGTACTTC
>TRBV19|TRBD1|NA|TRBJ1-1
CASSVGQGGNTEAFF
TGTGCCAGTAGTGTTGGACAGGGCGGCAACACTGAAGCTTTCTTT
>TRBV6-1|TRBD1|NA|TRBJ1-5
CASRTTGANQPQHF
TGTGCCAGCAGGACGACAGGGGCCAATCAGCCCCAGCATTTT
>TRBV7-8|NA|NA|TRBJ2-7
CASSPDGAYEQYF
TGTGCCAGCAGCCCGGACGGGGCCTACGAGCAGTACTTC
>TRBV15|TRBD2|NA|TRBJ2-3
CATSRERTSGTDTQYF
TGTGCCACCAGCAGAGAACGGACTAGCGGGACAGATACGCAGTATTTT
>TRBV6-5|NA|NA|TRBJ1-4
CASSYGRSNEKLFF
TGTGCCAGCAGTTACGGCAGAAGTAATGAAAAACTGTTTTTT
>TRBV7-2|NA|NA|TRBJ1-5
CASSSEQGANQPQHF
TGTGCCAGCAGCTCGGAACAGGGAGCTAATCAGCCCCAGCATTTT
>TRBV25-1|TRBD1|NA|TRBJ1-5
CASSVRGGTGGNQPQHF
TGTGCCAGCAGTGTTAGGGGGGGGACAGGGGGCAATCAGCCCCAGCATTTT
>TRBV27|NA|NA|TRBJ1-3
CASSLQGPSGNTIYF
TGTGCCAGCAGTTTACAGGGGCCCTCTGGAAACACCATATATTTT
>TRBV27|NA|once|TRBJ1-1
CASSLYRLNTEAFF
TGTGCCAGCAGTTTATACAGGTTGAACACTGAAGCTTTCTTT
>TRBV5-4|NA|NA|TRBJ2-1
CASSLSLAYNEQFF
TGTGCCAGCAGCTTGTCCCTAGCCTACAATGAGCAGTTCTTC
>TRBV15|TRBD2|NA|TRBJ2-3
CATSTGTSGRADTQYF
TGTGCCACCAGCACAGGGACTAGCGGGAGAGCAGATACGCAGTATTTT
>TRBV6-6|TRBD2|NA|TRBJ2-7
CASSYGAGLSYEQYF
TGTGCCAGCAGTTACGGAGCGGGGCTTTCCTACGAGCAGTACTTC
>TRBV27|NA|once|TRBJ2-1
CASSAAKSSYNEQFF
TGTGCCAGCAGCGCCGCTAAAAGCTCCTACAATGAGCAGTTCTTC
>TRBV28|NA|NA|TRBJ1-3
CASRISLSGNTIYF
TGTGCCAGCAGAATTTCGCTATCCGGAAACACCATATATTTT
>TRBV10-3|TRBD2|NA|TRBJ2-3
CAISDPGLASTDTQYF
TGTGCCATCAGTGATCCGGGACTAGCGAGCACAGATACGCAGTATTTT
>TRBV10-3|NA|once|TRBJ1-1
CAISESSQGNTEAFF
TGTGCCATCAGTGAGTCTTCGCAGGGGAACACTGAAGCTTTCTTT
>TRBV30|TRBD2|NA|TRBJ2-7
CASEREGSYEQYF
TGTGCCTCCGAGCGGGAGGGTTCCTACGAGCAGTACTTC
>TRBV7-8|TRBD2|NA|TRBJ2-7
CASSFPAGVHEQYF
TGTGCCAGCAGCTTCCCAGCGGGAGTACACGAGCAGTACTTC
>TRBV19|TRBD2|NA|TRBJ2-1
CASSRGLAEYNEQFF
TGTGCCAGTAGCCGTGGACTAGCGGAGTACAATGAGCAGTTCTTC
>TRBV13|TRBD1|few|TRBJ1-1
CASSSGQKVTEAFF
TGTGCCAGCAGCTCGGGACAGAAGGTCACTGAAGCTTTCTTT
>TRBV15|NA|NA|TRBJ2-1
CATSPTRETVHEQFF
TGTGCCACCAGTCCCACCCGGGAGACCGTCCATGAGCAGTTCTTC
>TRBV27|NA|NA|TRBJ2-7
CASSLGPFYEQYF
TGTGCCAGCAGCCTGGGCCCCTTCTACGAGCAGTACTTC
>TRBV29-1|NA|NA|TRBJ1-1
CSTKRGAETEAFF
TGCAGCACCAAGCGGGGGGCAGAGACTGAAGCTTTCTTT
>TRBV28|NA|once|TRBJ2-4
CASSSTGENIQYF
TGTGCCAGCAGTTCCACGGGTGAAAACATTCAGTACTTC
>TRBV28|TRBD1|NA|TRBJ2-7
CASSSSGGDDEQYF
TGTGCCAGCAGTTCATCAGGGGGCGACGACGAGCAGTACTTC
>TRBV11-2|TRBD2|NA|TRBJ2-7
CASSFGGVRSYEQYF
TGTGCCAGCAGCTTTGGGGGGGTACGCTCCTACGAGCAGTACTTC
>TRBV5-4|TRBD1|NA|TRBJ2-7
CASSPGPGQGNSYEQYF
TGTGCCAGCAGTCCTGGCCCGGGACAGGGGAATTCCTACGAGCAGTACTTC
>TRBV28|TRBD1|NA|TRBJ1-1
CASRPGDRGATEAFF
TGTGCCAGCAGACCAGGGGACAGGGGGGCGACTGAAGCTTTCTTT
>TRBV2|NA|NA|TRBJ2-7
CASRADGISYEQYF
TGTGCCAGCAGAGCGGACGGAATCTCCTACGAGCAGTACTTC
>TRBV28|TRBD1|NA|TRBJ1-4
CASSTHQGAENEKLFF
TGTGCCAGCAGTACCCACCAGGGGGCTGAAAATGAAAAACTGTTTTTT
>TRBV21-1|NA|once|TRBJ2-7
CASSTSGKSYEQYF
TGTGCCAGCAGCACAAGCGGGAAAAGTTACGAGCAGTACTTC
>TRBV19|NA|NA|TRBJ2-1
CASSIRSEQFF
TGTGCCAGTAGTATAAGGAGTGAGCAGTTCTTC
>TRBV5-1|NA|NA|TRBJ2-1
CASSPRDRGEQFF
TGCGCCAGCAGCCCACGAGATAGAGGTGAGCAGTTCTTC
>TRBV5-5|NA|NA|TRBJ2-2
CASRLQGETGELFF
TGTGCCAGCAGACTTCAGGGTGAGACCGGGGAGCTGTTTTTT
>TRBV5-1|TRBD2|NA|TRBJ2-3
CASSSGGLDTDTQYF
TGCGCCAGCAGTTCGGGGGGACTGGACACAGATACGCAGTATTTT
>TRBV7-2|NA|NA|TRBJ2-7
CASSLGAPYEQYF
TGTGCCAGCAGCCTAGGGGCACCCTACGAGCAGTACTTC
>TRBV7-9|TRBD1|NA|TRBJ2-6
CASSLFKGQNSGANVLTF
TGTGCCAGCAGTCTCTTCAAGGGACAGAACTCTGGGGCCAACGTCCTGACTTTC
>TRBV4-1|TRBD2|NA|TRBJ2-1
CASSHQWEGDEQFF
TGCGCCAGCAGCCACCAGTGGGAGGGAGATGAGCAGTTCTTC
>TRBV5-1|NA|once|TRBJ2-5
CASSSTFSETQYF
TGCGCCAGCAGTTCCACATTTTCAGAGACCCAGTACTTC
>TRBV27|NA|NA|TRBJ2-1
CASRSPSDYNEQFF
TGTGCCAGCAGGAGTCCTAGCGACTACAATGAGCAGTTCTTC
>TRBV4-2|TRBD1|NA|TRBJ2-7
CASSQQTGTGAYEQYF
TGTGCCAGCAGCCAGCAGACCGGGACAGGGGCCTACGAGCAGTACTTC
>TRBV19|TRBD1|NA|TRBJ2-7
CASSRDRNYEQYF
TGTGCCAGTAGTAGGGACAGAAACTACGAGCAGTACTTC
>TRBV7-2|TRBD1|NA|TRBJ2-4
CASSFSDRGDIQYF
TGTGCCAGCAGCTTCTCGGACAGGGGAGACATTCAGTACTTC
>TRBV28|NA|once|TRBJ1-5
CASSFAGAGNQPQHF
TGTGCCAGCAGTTTTGCGGGGGCCGGGAATCAGCCCCAGCATTTT